This T cell receptor beta chain was identified during a study of cytomegalovirus exposure and HLA in healthy donors (TCRdb year 2017). About the study as a whole: The roughly 700 repertoires of the first cohort and the 120 validation repertoires were produced on the same platform, according to a later analysis. The aim of the study was to test whether cataloging public T cell receptors could identify signatures of past pathogen exposure. A separate validation cohort of about 110 different subjects was used in addition to the roughly 720-subject first cohort. The study combined high-throughput TCR immunosequencing, statistical association of individual TCRs with disease status, and machine learning to predict cytomegalovirus infection status.

The donors belonged to the validation cohort of 90 to 150 subjects, which was separate from the roughly 680-subject first cohort. General study outcomes and caveats: A later analysis had no HLA typing for the validation cohort, so co-occurrence there was scored across all 120 repertoires. The study gave a list of about 170 TCR beta chains associated with cytomegalovirus. The classifier was reported to diagnose cytomegalovirus status with high specificity and sensitivity in both the original and validation cohorts. A few of the identified cytomegalovirus-associated TCR beta chains were confirmed in vitro to be specific for cytomegalovirus antigens. Across donors, most TCR sequences were observed very rarely, whereas some public TCRs were present in many individuals. The authors suggested that the approach could potentially be generalized to other disease states and immunological phenotypes. A later analysis found that TCRs clustered in the first cohort also tended to co-occur in the approximately 120 validation repertoires, with 94% of cluster scores above 0.

At the junction V is shortened by 1 base and J by 0 bases, with 8 bases in between. The germline V gene gives CDR1 as SNHLY and CDR2 as FYNNEI. The CDR3 measures 15 amino acids from cysteine to phenylalanine. Of all the DNA, just the CDR3 is kept, 45 bases in frame from base 1. Note on this clone: Its antigen target is currently unknown. Per-base quality was not reported, and no clone a single base away is much larger than it.

Preparation of the library involved the immunoSEQ multiplex PCR assay. From the authors' description of their analysis: A statistical classification framework was developed to diagnose cytomegalovirus status using the catalog of TCR beta chain sequences. This is the immuneACCESS table as TCRdb keeps it, with only in-frame sequences that have V and J called. A part of the clones is gone; compared with another copy, unresolved V genes explain less than half, and the rest is unexplained. V and J calls and clone size are those listed in that table; D and trimming were worked out from the DNA. Across this sample there are 100,000 to 150,000 clones, with 89% seen only once. The ten largest account for approximately 1.1% of the sample.

The material sequenced was PBMCs. The chain employs TRBV2 and TRBJ2-3, with TRBD2 as a weak D call on 5 bases. This TCR came from a woman under 30 in good health and CMV-seronegative. The DNA reads TGTGCCAGCAGTGAAGAGCGGAAAAGCACAGATACGCAGTATTTT. Its amino acids are CASSEERKSTDTQYF.